Listed here are 27 T cell receptor beta chains from one sample, sequenced in a study of blood T cells in healthy people across ages. Through a sample-barcoded 5' primer and a J-beta primer mix, a second PCR was run for roughly 7 to 11 cycles. TCRdb reprocessed the 5' RACE reads via MiXCR and lists one record per CDR3 protein. The sample lists about 720,000 distinct CDR3 sequences, 20% to 25% occurring once. The sequenced sample consisted of blood. The receptor set was obtained from a man between 70 and 80 years old in good health.

The chain combines TRBV5-1 with TRBJ2-1, with D unresolved. The CDR3 has 15 amino acids. V lost 0 bases and J 5 bases, leaving 12 bases between the germline ends. The germline V gene encodes CDR1 SGHRS and CDR2 YFSETQ. The CDR3 region has the DNA TGCGCCAGCAGCTTGGAAAGCGTAGGGCACAATGAGCAGTTCTTC. It specifies CASSLESVGHNEQFF.

This clonotype appeared a few times. The V gene is TRBV5-5, the J gene TRBJ1-6, with a weak D call TRBD1 (5 bases). From germline, CDR1 is SGHKS and CDR2 YYEKEE (reference sequence). V lost 4 bases to trimming and J lost 7 bases, with 12 bases between them. This CDR3 contains 14 residues. DNA of the CDR3: TGTGCCAGCAGCGATTCCCGGGGGAATTCACCCCTCCACTTT. It is translated as CASSDSRGNSPLHF.

This rearrangement joins TRBV12-5 to TRBJ1-2, with D maybe TRBD1 (5 bases). The germline V gene has CDR1 LGHNT and CDR2 FRNRAP. This CDR3 has 14 amino acids. The V end lost 1 base, the J end lost 8 bases, and 14 bases lay between the germline ends. The CDR3 loop reads CASGLGDFPRGYTF. CDR3 DNA sequence: TGTGCTAGTGGTTTGGGGGACTTTCCTCGGGGCTACACCTTC.

The chain is built from TRBV10-3 and TRBJ1-5; tentatively, D is TRBD1 (6 bases). The CDR3 extends over 15 amino acids. CDR1 and CDR2 (germline): ENHRY, SYGVKD. Deletions cut 0 bases from V and 6 bases from J, with 12 bases between. CDR3 loop: CAISESTGPGQPQHF. CDR3 DNA sequence: TGTGCCATCAGTGAGTCTACAGGGCCTGGTCAGCCCCAGCATTTT.

The chain is built from TRBV7-3 and TRBJ2-5; D is uncertain. V dropped 2 bases and J dropped 5 bases, with 9 bases sitting between them. The CDR3 has 13 amino acids. Germline values: CDR1 SGHTA, CDR2 FQGTGA. CDR3 nucleotide sequence: TGTGCCAGCAGCTTACAGATGTCGGAGACCCAGTACTTC. This encodes CASSLQMSETQYF.

This rearrangement joins TRBV7-3 to TRBJ2-7; D is perhaps TRBD1 or TRBD2 (5 bases each). CDR3 length: 13 amino acids. CDR1 and CDR2 from the germline V gene are SGHTA and FQGTGA. V lost 0 bases, J lost 6 bases, and 9 bases lay in between. The CDR3 region is CASSLTRGGEQYV. The CDR3 region has the DNA TGTGCCAGCAGCTTAACGAGGGGTGGCGAGCAGTACGTC.

This clonotype has more than one count but fewer than ten. The V and J genes are TRBV20-1 and TRBJ1-2; D gene uncertain. The CDR3 runs 18 residues. V was shortened by 0 bases and J by 0 bases, with 20 bases between the two germline ends. Per the germline V gene, CDR1 is DFQATT and CDR2 is SNEGSKA (reference sequence). Here the CDR3 reads CSARDLVRQSLANYGYTF. In nucleotides, the CDR3 is TGCAGTGCTAGAGATTTAGTGAGGCAATCTCTAGCTAACTATGGCTACACCTTC.

The chain uses TRBV12-3 or TRBV12-4 and TRBJ1-5; D remains unclear. Trimming removed 1 base at V and 0 bases at J, with 13 bases between. This CDR3 has 17 amino acids. CDR3 bases: TGTGCCAGCAGTTTAGGGTTTGGCAGGAATAGCAATCAGCCCCAGCATTTT. Translating it yields CASSLGFGRNSNQPQHF.

This chain links TRBV12-3 or TRBV12-4 with TRBJ2-1, with D perhaps TRBD1 or TRBD2 (5 bases each). Trimming took 7 bases from V and 5 from J, leaving 15 bases between them. The CDR3 spans 14 residues. The CDR3 sequence: CASTRGGGNNEQFF. The CDR3 coding sequence is TGTGCCAGCACCCGAGGTGGGGGAAACAATGAGCAGTTCTTC.

The rearrangement uses TRBV7-9 and TRBJ1-1; 7 bases are a match to TRBD1. Losses at the gene ends were 5 bases for V and 1 base for J; bases not matched to a gene: 16. The length of the CDR3 is 18 residues. The germline gives CDR1 SEHNR, CDR2 FQNEAQ (reference sequence). CDR3 sequence reads: CASSRALTGVSENTEAFF. In DNA form, the CDR3 reads TGTGCCAGCAGCAGGGCCCTTACAGGGGTCTCGGAGAACACTGAAGCTTTCTTT.

The chain carries TRBV20-1 and TRBJ1-4, with D hard to call. This CDR3 region has 15 residues. Germline values: CDR1 DFQATT, CDR2 SNEGSKA (reference sequence). Trimming left V 3 bases short and J 3 bases short, with 14 bases between. CDR3 nucleotides: TGCAGTGCTAGTATTGGGCATCGGGCTAATGAAAAACTGTTTTTT. It is translated as CSASIGHRANEKLFF.

The chain links TRBV25-1 to TRBJ1-2; D might be TRBD1 (5 bases). The CDR3 sequence is 11 residues long. The germline V gene encodes CDR1 MGHDK and CDR2 SYGVNS. V dropped 6 bases and J dropped 5 bases, with 7 bases sitting between them. The CDR3 sequence is CASRQVYGYTF. In DNA form, the CDR3 reads TGTGCCAGCAGACAGGTTTATGGCTACACCTTC.

The CDR3 DNA is TGCAGTGCCGAAGGGGGTCGGCAGGCCTACGAGCAGTACTTC. Translated: CSAEGGRQAYEQYF. The J gene is TRBJ2-1, the V gene TRBV20-1, with D maybe TRBD1 (6 bases). The DNA end is a closer match to TRBJ2-7, so the J assignment may be wrong. This CDR3 contains 14 residues. Germline CDR1 and CDR2: DFQATT and SNEGSKA (reference sequence).

This clonotype is a singleton in its sample. The rearrangement joins TRBV14 to TRBJ2-2; D uncertain. The CDR3 has 18 residues. Trimming cost V 6 bases and J 5 bases, with 25 bases left between them. Germline-derived CDR1 and CDR2 are SGHDN and FVKESK. CDR3 in DNA: TGTGCCAGCAGTCCAAGATCTAGGGTGTGGGGTGCAACCGGGGAGCTGTTTTTT. Translated: CASSPRSRVWGATGELFF. The variable domain in full, with the rest retrieved from reference TRBV14 and TRBJ2-2, is EAGVTQFPSHSVIEKGQTVTLRCDPISGHDNLYWYRRVMGKEIKFLLHFVKESKQDESGMPNNRFLAERTGGTYSTLKVQPAELEDSGVYFCASSPRSRVWGATGELFFGEGSRLTVL.

The chain couples TRBV9 to TRBJ2-7; D is unclear. Near its end, the DNA agrees better with TRBJ2-5, so the J call may be wrong. Germline CDR1 and CDR2: SGDLS and YYNGEE. This CDR3 is built from 12 residues. CDR3 loop: CASSVGGATQYF. The CDR3 nucleotides read TGTGCCAGCAGCGTAGGCGGAGCGACCCAGTACTTC.

The gene calls are TRBV12-3 or TRBV12-4 and TRBJ2-7; TRBD2 matches 12 bases. CDR3 size: 15 residues. V shed 6 bases and J 3 bases; nucleotides not matched to a gene: 6. The CDR3 DNA follows: TGTGCCAGCAGCAAACTAGCGGGAGGAGTCTACGAGCAGTACGTC. It translates to CASSKLAGGVYEQYV.

This clonotype has more than one count but fewer than ten. The chain has TRBV20-1 and TRBJ2-3, with D perhaps matching TRBD1 (6 bases). Deletions cut 6 bases from V and 1 base from J, with 14 bases between. Germline CDR1 and CDR2: DFQATT and SNEGSKA (reference sequence). The CDR3 is made up of 14 amino acids. CDR3 region: CSARVGAGTDTQYF. The CDR3 DNA reads as TGCAGTGCCCGAGTGGGGGCAGGCACAGATACGCAGTATTTT.

The chain has TRBV12-3 or TRBV12-4 and TRBJ2-3, with 8 bases lining up with TRBD1. V lost 6 bases and J lost 5; bases outside the gene matches: 10. The CDR3 is 15 amino acids. CDR3 in amino acids: CASSSGQGPKDTQYF. The CDR3, as DNA: TGTGCCAGCAGCTCCGGACAGGGTCCCAAAGATACGCAGTATTTT.

J is TRBJ2-7 and V is TRBV27; no definite D call. Germline V lookup: CDR1 MNHEY, CDR2 SMNVEV (reference sequence). CDR3 length: 13 amino acids. V was cut by 7 bases and J by 0 bases, with 10 bases left in between. Here the CDR3 DNA reads TGTGCCAGCATTGCCAGGAGCTCCTACGAGCAGTACGTC. This translates into CASIARSSYEQYV.

This clonotype has just a few counts. This rearrangement joins TRBV6-5 to TRBJ2-5; D could derive from TRBD1 or TRBD2 (6 bases each). This CDR3 comprises 15 residues. Germline lookup yields CDR1 MNHEY and CDR2 SVGAGI. The V and J ends lost 6 bases and 6 bases respectively, with 20 bases between them. DNA of the CDR3: TGTGCCAGCAGCTCAGAGGGGGGCGGCAAGAAGACCCAGTACTTC. Encoded protein: CASSSEGGGKKTQYF.

This clonotype was counted between two and nine times. CDR3 residues: CASSSRLAGGYTDTQYF. In DNA, the CDR3 is TGTGCCAGCAGCTCACGACTAGCGGGAGGATACACAGATACGCAGTATTTT. This chain uses TRBV7-2 with TRBJ2-3, with 13 bases that match TRBD2. This CDR3 has 17 amino acids. Germline V gene data show CDR1 as SGHTA and CDR2 as FQGNSA. V lost 4 bases and J lost 2; bases outside the gene matches: 6.

This clonotype was counted many times. The V gene is TRBV7-6, the J gene TRBJ2-5, with a weak D call TRBD2 (5 bases). Germline V gene sequence: CDR1 SGHVS, CDR2 FNYEAQ. The CDR3 spans 13 residues. Between the trimmed V and J ends, which lost 1 base and 5 bases, there was a span of 8 bases. DNA for the CDR3: TGTGCCAGCAGCTTAGGGGAGATCGAGACCCAGTACTTC. Its protein product is CASSLGEIETQYF. Drawing the rest from reference TRBV7-6 and TRBJ2-5, the complete variable domain is GAGVSQSPRYKVTKRGQDVALRCDPISGHVSLYWYRQALGQGPEFLTYFNYEAQQDKSGLPNDRFSAERPEGSISTLTIQRTEQRDSAMYRCASSLGEIETQYFGPGTRLLVL.

The J gene is TRBJ2-5, the V gene TRBV7-8; D perhaps matches TRBD1 (6 bases). The V gene lost 1 base and the J gene lost 1 base, with 10 bases spanning the gap. This CDR3 region has 15 residues. Germline values: CDR1 SGHVS, CDR2 FQNEAQ. CDR3 in amino acids: CASSLEWGLQETQYF. In DNA form, the CDR3 reads TGTGCCAGCAGCTTAGAGTGGGGGCTCCAAGAGACCCAGTACTTC.

This sequence joins TRBV20-1 and TRBJ1-1, with D unresolved. The CDR3 has 14 residues. Trimming removed 5 bases at V and 2 bases at J, with 15 bases between. Germline values: CDR1 DFQATT, CDR2 SNEGSKA (reference sequence). CDR3 nucleotide sequence: TGCAGTGCTGGGTCCGGGGTGTACAACACTGAAGCTTTCTTT. This sequence encodes CSAGSGVYNTEAFF.

This clonotype has a handful of counts. The rearrangement links TRBV29-1 to TRBJ1-1; D gene ambiguous. CDR3 length equals 11 residues. Germline V gives CDR1 SQVTM, CDR2 ANQGSEA. V shed 3 bases and J shed 4 bases, with 6 bases lying between them. The CDR3 DNA sequence: TGCAGCGTTGAGGGGTTCACTGAAGCTTTCTTT. This sequence encodes CSVEGFTEAFF.

This clonotype has more than one count but fewer than ten. One end of the junction fails to match germline, which may point to a read error. This chain uses TRBV24-1 with TRBJ1-1, with D unclear. This CDR3 has 13 amino acids. Germline assignment: CDR1 KGHDR and CDR2 SFDVKD. CDR3 sequence (DNA): TGTGCCACCAGGGGCCGGACGAACACTGAAGTTTTCTTT. Amino acids: CATRGRTNTEVFF.

The genes are TRBV6-2 or TRBV6-3 and TRBJ2-1; no firm D call. Germline V lookup: CDR1 MNHEY, CDR2 SVGEGT. The CDR3 covers 15 residues. Trimming took off 3 bases at V and 5 bases at J, with 14 bases between the two ends. The CDR3 here is CASSYMTRHNNEQFF. The CDR3 nucleotides read TGTGCCAGCAGTTATATGACACGCCATAACAATGAGCAGTTCTTC.